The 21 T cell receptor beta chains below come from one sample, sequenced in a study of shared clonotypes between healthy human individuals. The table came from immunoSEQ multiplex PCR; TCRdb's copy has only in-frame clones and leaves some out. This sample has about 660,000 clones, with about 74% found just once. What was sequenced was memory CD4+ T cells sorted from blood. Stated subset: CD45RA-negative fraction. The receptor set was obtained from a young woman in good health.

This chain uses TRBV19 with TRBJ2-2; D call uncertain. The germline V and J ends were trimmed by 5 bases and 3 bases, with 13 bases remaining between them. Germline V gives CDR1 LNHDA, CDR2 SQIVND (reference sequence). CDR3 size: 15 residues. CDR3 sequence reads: CASSLDPSHTGELFF. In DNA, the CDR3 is TGTGCCAGTAGTTTGGACCCCTCTCACACCGGGGAGCTGTTTTTT.

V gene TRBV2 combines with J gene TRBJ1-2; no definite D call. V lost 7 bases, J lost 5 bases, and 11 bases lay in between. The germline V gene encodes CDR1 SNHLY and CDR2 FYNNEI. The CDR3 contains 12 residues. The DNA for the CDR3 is TGTGCCAGCAAAAGGGAGGGATATGGCTACACCTTC. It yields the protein CASKREGYGYTF.

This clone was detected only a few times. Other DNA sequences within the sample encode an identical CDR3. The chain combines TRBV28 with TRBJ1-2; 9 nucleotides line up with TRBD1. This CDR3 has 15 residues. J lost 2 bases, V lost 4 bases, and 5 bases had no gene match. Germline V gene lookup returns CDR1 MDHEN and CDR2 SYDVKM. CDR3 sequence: CASSSPGQGNYGYTF. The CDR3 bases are TGTGCCAGCAGTTCCCCGGGACAGGGAAACTATGGCTACACCTTC.

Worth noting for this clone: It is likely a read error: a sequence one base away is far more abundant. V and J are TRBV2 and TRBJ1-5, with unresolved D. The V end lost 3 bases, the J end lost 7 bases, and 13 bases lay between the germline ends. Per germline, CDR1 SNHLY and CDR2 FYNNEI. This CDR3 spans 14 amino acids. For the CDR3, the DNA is TGTGCCAGCAGTGAGGAGGCGTTTTGCCAGCCCCAGCATTTT. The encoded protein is CASSEEAFCQPQHF.

The CDR3 reads CASSLWTGQDEQYF. DNA for the CDR3: TGTGCCAGCAGCCTTTGGACAGGGCAGGACGAGCAGTACTTC. The chain uses TRBV7-9 and TRBJ2-7; 8 nucleotides line up with TRBD1. Unmatched junction bases numbered 8, after V lost 5 bases and J lost 5 bases. CDR1 is SEHNR and CDR2 is FQNEAQ in the germline V gene (reference sequence). This CDR3 comprises 14 residues.

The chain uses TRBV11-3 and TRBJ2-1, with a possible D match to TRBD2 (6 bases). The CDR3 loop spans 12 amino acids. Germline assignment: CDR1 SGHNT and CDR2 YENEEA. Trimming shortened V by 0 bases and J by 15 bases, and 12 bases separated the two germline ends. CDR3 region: CASSLEGTVLFF. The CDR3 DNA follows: TGTGCCAGCAGCTTAGAAGGGACTGTCTTGTTCTTC.

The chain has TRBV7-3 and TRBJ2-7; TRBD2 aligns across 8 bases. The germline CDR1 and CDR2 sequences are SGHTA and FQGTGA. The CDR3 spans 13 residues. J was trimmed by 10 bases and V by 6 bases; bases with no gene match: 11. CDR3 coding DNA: TGTGCCAGCAGTCGGACTAGCTCCGGGGAACAGTACTTC. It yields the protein CASSRTSSGEQYF.

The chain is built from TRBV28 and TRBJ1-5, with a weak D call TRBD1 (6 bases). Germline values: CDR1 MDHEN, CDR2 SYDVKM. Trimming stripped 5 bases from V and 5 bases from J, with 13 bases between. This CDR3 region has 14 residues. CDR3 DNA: TGTGCCAGCAGTAGGACAGCCAGGGATCAGCCCCAGCATTTT. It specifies CASSRTARDQPQHF.

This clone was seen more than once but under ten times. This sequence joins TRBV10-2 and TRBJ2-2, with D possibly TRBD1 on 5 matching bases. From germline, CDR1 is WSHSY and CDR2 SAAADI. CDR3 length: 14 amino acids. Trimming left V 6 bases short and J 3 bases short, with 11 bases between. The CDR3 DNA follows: TGCGCCAGCAGGACAGACCGAGACACCGGGGAGCTGTTTTTT. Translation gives CASRTDRDTGELFF.

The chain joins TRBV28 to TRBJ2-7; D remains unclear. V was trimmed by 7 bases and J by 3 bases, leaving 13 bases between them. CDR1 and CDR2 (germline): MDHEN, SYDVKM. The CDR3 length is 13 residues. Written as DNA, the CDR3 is TGTGCCAGCATGATGGCGTCGGGCTACGAGCAGTACTTC. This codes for CASMMASGYEQYF.

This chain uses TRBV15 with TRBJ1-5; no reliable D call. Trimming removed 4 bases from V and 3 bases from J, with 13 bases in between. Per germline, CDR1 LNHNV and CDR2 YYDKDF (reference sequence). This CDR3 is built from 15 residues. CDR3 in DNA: TGTGCCACCAGCATAGGTTCCGGGATCAATCAGCCCCAGCATTTT. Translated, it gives CATSIGSGINQPQHF.

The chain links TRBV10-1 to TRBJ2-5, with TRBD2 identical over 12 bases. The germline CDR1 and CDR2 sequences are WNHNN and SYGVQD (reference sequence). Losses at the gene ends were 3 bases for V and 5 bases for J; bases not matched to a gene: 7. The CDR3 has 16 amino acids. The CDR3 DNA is TGCGCCAGCAGTGATGCTCTAGCGGGAGGGCCGGAGACCCAGTACTTC. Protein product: CASSDALAGGPETQYF.

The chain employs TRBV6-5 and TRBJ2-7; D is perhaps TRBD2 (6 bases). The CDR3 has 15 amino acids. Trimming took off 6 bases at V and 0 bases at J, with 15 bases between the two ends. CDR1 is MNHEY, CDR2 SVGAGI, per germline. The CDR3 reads CASSPAVGSSYEQYF. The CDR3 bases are TGTGCCAGCAGCCCAGCAGTCGGGAGCTCCTACGAGCAGTACTTC.

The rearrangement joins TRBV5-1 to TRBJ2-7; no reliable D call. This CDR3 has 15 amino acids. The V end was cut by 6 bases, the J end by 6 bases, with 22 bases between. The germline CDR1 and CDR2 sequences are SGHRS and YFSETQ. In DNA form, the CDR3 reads TGCGCCAGCACCCAAAACCAGTATACCTACGGCGAGCAGTACTTC. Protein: CASTQNQYTYGEQYF. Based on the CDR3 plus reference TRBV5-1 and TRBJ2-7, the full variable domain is KAGVTQTPRYLIKTRGQQVTLSCSPISGHRSVSWYQQTPGQGLQFLFEYFSETQRNKGNFPGRFSGRQFSNSRSEMNVSTLELGDSALYLCASTQNQYTYGEQYFGPGTRLTVT.

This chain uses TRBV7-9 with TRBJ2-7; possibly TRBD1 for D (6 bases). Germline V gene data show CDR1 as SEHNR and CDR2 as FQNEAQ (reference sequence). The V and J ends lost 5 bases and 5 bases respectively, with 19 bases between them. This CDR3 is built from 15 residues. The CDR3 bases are TGTGCCAGCAGCCCGACCCAGGGGATCCTCGACGAGCAGTACTTC. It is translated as CASSPTQGILDEQYF.

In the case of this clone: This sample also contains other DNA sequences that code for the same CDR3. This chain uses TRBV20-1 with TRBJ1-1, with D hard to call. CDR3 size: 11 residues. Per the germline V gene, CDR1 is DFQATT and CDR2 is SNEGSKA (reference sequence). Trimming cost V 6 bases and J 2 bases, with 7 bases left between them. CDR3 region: CSASTNTEAFF. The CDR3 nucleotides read TGCAGTGCCTCAACTAACACTGAAGCTTTCTTT.

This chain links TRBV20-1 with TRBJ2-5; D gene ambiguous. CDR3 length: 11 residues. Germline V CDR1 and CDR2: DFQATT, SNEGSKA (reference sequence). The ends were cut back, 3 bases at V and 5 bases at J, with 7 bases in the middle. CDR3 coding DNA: TGCAGTGCTAGGCCTATGGAGACCCAGTACTTC. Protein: CSARPMETQYF.

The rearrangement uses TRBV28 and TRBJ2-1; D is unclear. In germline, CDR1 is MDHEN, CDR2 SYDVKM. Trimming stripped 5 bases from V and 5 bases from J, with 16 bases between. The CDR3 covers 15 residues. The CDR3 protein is CASSRLGVLDNEQFF. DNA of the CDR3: TGTGCCAGCAGTCGGCTCGGTGTCCTTGACAATGAGCAGTTCTTC. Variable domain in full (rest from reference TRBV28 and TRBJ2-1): DVKVTQSSRYLVKRTGEKVFLECVQDMDHENMFWYRQDPGLGLRLIYFSYDVKMKEKGDIPEGYSVSREKKERFSLILESASTNQTSMYLCASSRLGVLDNEQFFGPGTRLTVL.

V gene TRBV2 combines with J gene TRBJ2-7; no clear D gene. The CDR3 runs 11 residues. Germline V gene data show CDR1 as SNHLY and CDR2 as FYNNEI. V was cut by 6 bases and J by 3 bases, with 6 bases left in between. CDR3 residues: CASSKNYEQYF. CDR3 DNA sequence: TGTGCCAGCAGCAAGAACTACGAGCAGTACTTC.

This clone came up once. CDR3: CASSEVAWAEETQYF. The CDR3 nucleotides read TGTGCCAGCAGTGAAGTTGCGTGGGCAGAAGAGACCCAGTACTTC. The chain carries TRBV2 and TRBJ2-5; no reliable D call. The CDR3 has 15 amino acids. Deletions cut 1 base from V and 3 bases from J, with 12 bases between. Germline V CDR1 and CDR2: SNHLY, FYNNEI.

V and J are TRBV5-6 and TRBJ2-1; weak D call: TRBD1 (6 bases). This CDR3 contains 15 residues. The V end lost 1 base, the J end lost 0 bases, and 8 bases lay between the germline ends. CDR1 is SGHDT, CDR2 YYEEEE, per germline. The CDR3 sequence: CASSLTGSSYNEQFF. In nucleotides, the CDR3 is TGTGCCAGCAGCTTGACAGGGAGCTCCTACAATGAGCAGTTCTTC.